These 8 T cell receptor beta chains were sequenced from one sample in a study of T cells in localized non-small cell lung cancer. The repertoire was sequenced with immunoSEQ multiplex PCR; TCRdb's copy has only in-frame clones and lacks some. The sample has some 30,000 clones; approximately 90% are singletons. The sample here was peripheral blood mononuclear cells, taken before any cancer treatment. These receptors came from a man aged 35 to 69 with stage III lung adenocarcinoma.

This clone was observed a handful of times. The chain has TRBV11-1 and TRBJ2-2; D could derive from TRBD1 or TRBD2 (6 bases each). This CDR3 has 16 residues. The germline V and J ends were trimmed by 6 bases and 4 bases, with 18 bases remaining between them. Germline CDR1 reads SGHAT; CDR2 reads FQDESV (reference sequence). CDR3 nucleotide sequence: TGTGCCAGCAGTAGGGGGGCCGCTCGGGCCACCGGGGAGCTGTTTTTT. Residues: CASSRGAARATGELFF.

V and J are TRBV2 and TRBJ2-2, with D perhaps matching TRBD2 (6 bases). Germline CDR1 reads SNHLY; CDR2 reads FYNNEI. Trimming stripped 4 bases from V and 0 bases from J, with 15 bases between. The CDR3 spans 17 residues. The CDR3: CASSAPLGGANTGELFF. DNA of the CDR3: TGTGCCAGCAGTGCACCCCTGGGCGGGGCGAACACCGGGGAGCTGTTTTTT.

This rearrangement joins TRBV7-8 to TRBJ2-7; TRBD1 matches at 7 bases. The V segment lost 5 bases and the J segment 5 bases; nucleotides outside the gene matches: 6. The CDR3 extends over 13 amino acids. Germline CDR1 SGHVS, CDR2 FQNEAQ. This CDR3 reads CASSQDRVHEQYF. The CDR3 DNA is TGTGCCAGCAGCCAAGACAGGGTCCACGAGCAGTACTTC.

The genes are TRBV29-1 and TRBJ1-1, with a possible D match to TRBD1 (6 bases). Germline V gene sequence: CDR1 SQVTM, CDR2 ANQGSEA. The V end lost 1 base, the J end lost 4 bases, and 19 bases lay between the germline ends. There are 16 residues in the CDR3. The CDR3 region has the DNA TGCAGCGTTGAAGCGATAGGACGGGGGGCACTCACTGAAGCTTTCTTT. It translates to CSVEAIGRGALTEAFF.

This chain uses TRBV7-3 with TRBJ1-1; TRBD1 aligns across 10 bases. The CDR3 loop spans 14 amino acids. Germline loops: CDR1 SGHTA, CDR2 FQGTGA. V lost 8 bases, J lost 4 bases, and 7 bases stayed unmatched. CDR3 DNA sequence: TGTGCCAGCTCCCGGGACAGGGGACTCACTGAAGCTTTCTTT. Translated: CASSRDRGLTEAFF.

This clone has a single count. The CDR3 sequence is CASSSEQGIAEKLFF. The DNA for the CDR3 is TGTGCCAGCAGCTCAGAACAGGGGATCGCCGAAAAACTGTTTTTT. V and J are TRBV7-6 and TRBJ1-4; 7 nucleotides line up with TRBD1. Germline CDR1 is SGHVS and CDR2 is FNYEAQ. The ends lost 4 bases at V and 8 bases at J; junction bases unmatched: 10. This CDR3 is built from 15 residues. Drawing the rest from reference TRBV7-6 and TRBJ1-4, the complete variable domain is GAGVSQSPRYKVTKRGQDVALRCDPISGHVSLYWYRQALGQGPEFLTYFNYEAQQDKSGLPNDRFSAERPEGSISTLTIQRTEQRDSAMYRCASSSEQGIAEKLFFGSGTQLSVL.

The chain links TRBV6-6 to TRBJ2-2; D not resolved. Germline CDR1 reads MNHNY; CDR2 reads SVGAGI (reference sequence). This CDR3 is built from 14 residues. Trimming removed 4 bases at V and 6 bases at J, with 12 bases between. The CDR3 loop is CASSSPEAAGELFF. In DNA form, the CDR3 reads TGTGCCAGCAGTTCTCCTGAGGCGGCCGGGGAGCTGTTTTTT.

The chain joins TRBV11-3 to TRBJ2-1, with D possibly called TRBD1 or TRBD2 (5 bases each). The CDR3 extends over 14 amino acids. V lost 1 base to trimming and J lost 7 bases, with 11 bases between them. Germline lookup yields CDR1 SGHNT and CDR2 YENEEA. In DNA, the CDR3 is TGTGCCAGCAGCTTAGGAGGGGCTAGGAATGAGCAGTTCTTC. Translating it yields CASSLGGARNEQFF.